This T cell receptor beta chain emerged from a study of CD8+ T cells in alopecia areata. The study, taken as a whole, reports: Sharing of TCR sequences between patients (possibly for HLA-related reasons) was less clear than in mice. Scalp clonality dropped significantly under tofacitinib, as did expanded CD8+ top-100 clones.

This clone was detected only a few times. Antigen specificity is unknown. Documented treatment: oral pan-JAK inhibitor, 5-10 mg twice daily. From alopecia areata patients, lesional scalp punch biopsies and peripheral blood were collected. Trimming cost V 5 bases and J 0 bases, with 14 bases left between them. Per the germline V gene, CDR1 is MGHDK and CDR2 is SYGVNS. CDR3 length: 16 amino acids. Once RNA had been extracted, it was reverse transcribed into cDNA to act as the sequencing template. Assay used: immunoSEQ multiplex PCR; TCRdb lists only in-frame clones, some missing. The sample has some 180,000 clones; roughly 46% are singletons.

The sequence was obtained from a human donor with alopecia areata. The sequences come from CD8+ T cells sorted from blood, collected around week 54, from a patient treated with tofacitinib. The rearrangement uses TRBV25-1 and TRBJ2-1; tentatively, D is TRBD2 (6 bases). The CDR3 DNA reads as TGTGCCAGCAGTAGCCGGGACGGGAGCTCCTACAATGAGCAGTTCTTC. Its protein is CASSSRDGSSYNEQFF.